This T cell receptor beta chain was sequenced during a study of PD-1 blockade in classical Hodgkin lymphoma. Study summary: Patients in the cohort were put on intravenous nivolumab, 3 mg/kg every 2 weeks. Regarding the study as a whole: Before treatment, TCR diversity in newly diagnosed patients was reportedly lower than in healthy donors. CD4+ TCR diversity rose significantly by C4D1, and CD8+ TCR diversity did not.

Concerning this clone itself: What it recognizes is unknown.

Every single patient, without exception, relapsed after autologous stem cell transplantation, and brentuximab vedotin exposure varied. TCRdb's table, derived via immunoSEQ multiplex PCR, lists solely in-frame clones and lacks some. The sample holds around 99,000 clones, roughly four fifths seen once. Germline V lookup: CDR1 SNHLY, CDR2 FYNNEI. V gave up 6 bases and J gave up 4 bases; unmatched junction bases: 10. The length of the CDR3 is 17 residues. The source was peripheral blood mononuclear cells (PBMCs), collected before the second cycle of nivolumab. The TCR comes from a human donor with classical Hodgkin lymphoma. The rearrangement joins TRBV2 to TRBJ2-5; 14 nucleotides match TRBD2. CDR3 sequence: CASRPETSGRAVETQYF. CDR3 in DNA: TGTGCCAGCAGGCCTGAGACTAGCGGGAGGGCCGTAGAGACCCAGTACTTC. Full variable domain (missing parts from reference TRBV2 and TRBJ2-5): EPEVTQTPSHQVTQMGQEVILRCVPISNHLYFYWYRQILGQKVEFLVSFYNNEISEKSEIFDDQFSVERPDGSNFTLKIRSTKLEDSAMYFCASRPETSGRAVETQYFGPGTRLLVL.